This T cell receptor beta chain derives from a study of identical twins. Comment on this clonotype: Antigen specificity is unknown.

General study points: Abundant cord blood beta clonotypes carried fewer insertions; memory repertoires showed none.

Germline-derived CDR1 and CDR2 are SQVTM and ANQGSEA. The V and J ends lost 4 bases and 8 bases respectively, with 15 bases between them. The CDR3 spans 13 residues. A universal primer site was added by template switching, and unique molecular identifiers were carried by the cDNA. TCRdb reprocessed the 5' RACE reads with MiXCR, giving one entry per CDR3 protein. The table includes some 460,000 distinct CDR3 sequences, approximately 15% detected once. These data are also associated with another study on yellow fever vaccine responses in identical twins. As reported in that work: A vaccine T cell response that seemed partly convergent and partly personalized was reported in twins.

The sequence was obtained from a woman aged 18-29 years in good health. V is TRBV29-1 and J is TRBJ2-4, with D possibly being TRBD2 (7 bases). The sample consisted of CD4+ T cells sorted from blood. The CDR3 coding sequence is TGCAGCGTTGTGGGTATAGGGGGGGACATTCAGTACTTC. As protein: CSVVGIGGDIQYF.